This T cell receptor (beta chain) appears in the sequencing data of a study of blood T cell repertoires in COVID-19. Overall study context: The study drew acute and convalescent COVID-19 samples from the United States, Italy and Spain. Sources were T cells, B-cell-depleted T cells, or PBMCs; the material itself was cDNA or gDNA.

Authors' data handling: Nucleated cell number was recorded as an estimate derived from reference gene primer amplification. Produced via immunoSEQ multiplex PCR; TCRdb's table is partial and in-frame only. V and J calls and clone size come straight from that table; D and trimming were deduced from the DNA. Altogether about 150,000 clones are present, 85% to 90% being singletons, with the ten largest covering about 37%. The V segment lost 4 bases and the J segment 10 bases; nucleotides outside the gene matches: 6. CDR3 length equals 14 residues. Per germline, CDR1 LGHNA and CDR2 YSLEER. This TCR was sampled from a man aged 50 to 60 who had recovered from COVID-19. V is TRBV4-3 and J is TRBJ1-6; 8 nucleotides match TRBD1. Sequenced input: peripheral blood. The CDR3 reads CASSRQGAASPLHF. DNA for the CDR3: TGCGCCAGCAGCCGGCAGGGGGCTGCATCACCCCTCCACTTT.